Included here is one TCR beta chain sequence, with context. Its specificity is not known. The data originate from a study of cytomegalovirus exposure and HLA in healthy donors. The CDR3 is 17 residues long. The ends were cut back, 4 bases at V and 2 bases at J, with 15 bases in the middle. CDR1 is LNHDA and CDR2 is SQIVND in the germline V gene (reference sequence). Findings and limits, study-wide: A link between a missense DCLRE1C variant and TCR beta V- and J-gene trimming emerged from a later analysis. Likely technical artifact: a cluster of highly shared sequence variants.

PCR primers comprised 60 Vbeta and 13 Jbeta primers. Assay used: immunoSEQ multiplex PCR; TCRdb lists only in-frame clones, some missing. This table holds 150,000 to 200,000 clones, roughly 80% found once. The clonotype comes from a man between 18 and 35 years old in good health and CMV-seropositive. V gene TRBV19 combines with J gene TRBJ2-6, with D perhaps TRBD1 (5 bases). The specimen was PBMCs. CDR3 amino acids: CASSSRQGLAGANVLTF. CDR3 DNA: TGTGCCAGTAGTAGTAGGCAGGGCCTAGCTGGGGCCAACGTCCTGACTTTC.